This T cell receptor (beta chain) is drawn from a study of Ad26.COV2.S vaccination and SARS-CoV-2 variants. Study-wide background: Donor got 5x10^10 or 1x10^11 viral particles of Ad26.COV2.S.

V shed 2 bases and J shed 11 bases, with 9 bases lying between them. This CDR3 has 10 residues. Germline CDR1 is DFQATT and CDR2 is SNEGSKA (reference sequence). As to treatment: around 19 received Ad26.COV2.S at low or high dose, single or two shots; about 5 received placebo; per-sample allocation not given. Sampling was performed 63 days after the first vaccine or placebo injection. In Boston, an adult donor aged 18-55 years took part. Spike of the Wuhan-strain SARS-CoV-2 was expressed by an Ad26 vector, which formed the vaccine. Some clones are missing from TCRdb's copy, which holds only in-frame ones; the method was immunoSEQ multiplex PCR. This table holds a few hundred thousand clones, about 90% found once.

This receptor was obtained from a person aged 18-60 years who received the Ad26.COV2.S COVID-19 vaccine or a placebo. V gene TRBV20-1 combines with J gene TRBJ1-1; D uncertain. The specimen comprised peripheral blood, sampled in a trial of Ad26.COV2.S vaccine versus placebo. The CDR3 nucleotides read TGCAGTGCTAGAACACTAGACGCTTTCTTT. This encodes CSARTLDAFF.